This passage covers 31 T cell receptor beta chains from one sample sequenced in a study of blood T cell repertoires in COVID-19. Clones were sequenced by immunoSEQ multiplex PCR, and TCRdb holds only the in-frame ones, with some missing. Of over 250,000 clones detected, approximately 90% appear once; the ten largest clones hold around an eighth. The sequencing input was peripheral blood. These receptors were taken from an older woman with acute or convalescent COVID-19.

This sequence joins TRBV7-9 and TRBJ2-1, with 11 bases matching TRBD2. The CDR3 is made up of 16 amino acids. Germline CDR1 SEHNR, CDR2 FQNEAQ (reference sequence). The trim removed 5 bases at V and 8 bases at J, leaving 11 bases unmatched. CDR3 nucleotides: TGTGCCAGCAGCCTCCGGAATAGCGGGGGGGCTGATGAGCAGTTCTTC. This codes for CASSLRNSGGADEQFF.

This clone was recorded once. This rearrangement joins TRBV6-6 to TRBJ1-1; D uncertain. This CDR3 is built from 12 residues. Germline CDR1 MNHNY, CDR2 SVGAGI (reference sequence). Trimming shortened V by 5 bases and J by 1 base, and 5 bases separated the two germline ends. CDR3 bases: TGTGCCAGCAGTCCAGGGAACACTGAAGCTTTCTTT. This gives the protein CASSPGNTEAFF.

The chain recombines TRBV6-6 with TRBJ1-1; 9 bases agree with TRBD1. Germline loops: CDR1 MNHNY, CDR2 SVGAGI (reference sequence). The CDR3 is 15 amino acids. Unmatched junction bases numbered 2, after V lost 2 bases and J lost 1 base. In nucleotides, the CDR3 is TGTGCCAGCAGTTACCCGGGACAGGGGAACACTGAAGCTTTCTTT. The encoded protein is CASSYPGQGNTEAFF.

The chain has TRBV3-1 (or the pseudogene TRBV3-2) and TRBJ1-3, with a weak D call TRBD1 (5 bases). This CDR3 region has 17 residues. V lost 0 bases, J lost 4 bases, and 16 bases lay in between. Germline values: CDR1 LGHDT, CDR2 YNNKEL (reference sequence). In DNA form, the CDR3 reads TGTGCCAGCAGCCAAGATCGAGCCTTCGGGGGAGGAAACACCATATATTTT. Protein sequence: CASSQDRAFGGGNTIYF.

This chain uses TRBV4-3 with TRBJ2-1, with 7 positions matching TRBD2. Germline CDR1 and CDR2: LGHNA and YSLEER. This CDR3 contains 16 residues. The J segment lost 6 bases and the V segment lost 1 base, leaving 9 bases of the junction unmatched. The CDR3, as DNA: TGCGCCAGCAGCCAAGTATGGCGGGAGTCCCGCAATGAGCAGTTCTTC. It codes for CASSQVWRESRNEQFF.

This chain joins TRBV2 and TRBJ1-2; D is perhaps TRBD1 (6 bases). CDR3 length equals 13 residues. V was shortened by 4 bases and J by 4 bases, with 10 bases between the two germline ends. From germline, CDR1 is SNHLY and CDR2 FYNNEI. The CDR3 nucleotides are TGTGCCAGCAGTGTAGGGGGGGGCTATGGCTACACCTTC. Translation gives CASSVGGGYGYTF.

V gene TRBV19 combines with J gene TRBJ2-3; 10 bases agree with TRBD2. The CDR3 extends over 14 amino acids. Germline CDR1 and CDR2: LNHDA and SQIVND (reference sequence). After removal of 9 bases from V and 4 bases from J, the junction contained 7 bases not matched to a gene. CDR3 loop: CASGRTSGPDTQYF. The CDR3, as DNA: TGTGCCAGCGGCCGGACTAGCGGACCAGATACGCAGTATTTT. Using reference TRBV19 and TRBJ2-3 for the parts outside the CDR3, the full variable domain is DGGITQSPKYLFRKEGQNVTLSCEQNLNHDAMYWYRQDPGQGLRLIYYSQIVNDFQKGDIAEGYSVSREKKESFPLTVTSAQKNPTAFYLCASGRTSGPDTQYFGPGTRLTVL.

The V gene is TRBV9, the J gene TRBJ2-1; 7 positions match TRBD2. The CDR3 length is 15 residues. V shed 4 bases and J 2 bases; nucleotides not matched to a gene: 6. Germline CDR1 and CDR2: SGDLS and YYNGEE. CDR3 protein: CASSPQGLTYNEQFF. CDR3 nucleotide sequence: TGTGCCAGCAGCCCCCAGGGACTAACCTACAATGAGCAGTTCTTC.

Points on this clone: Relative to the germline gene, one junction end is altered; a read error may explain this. This CDR3 reads CASSPGTGNPEAFF. The CDR3 nucleotides read TGCGCCAGCAGCCCCGGGACAGGGAACCCTGAAGCTTTCTTT. This chain joins TRBV5-1 and TRBJ1-1; the match to TRBD1 covers 9 bases. This CDR3 is built from 14 residues. CDR1 is SGHRS and CDR2 is YFSETQ in the germline V gene.

CDR3 in DNA: TGCAGTGCTAGTAACCCGAGAGGGGGTGGGACCGGGGAGCTGTTTTTT. Amino acids: CSASNPRGGGTGELFF. The chain joins TRBV20-1 to TRBJ2-2; TRBD1 is a possible D gene (6 bases). The CDR3 totals 16 residues. CDR1 is DFQATT and CDR2 is SNEGSKA in the germline V gene (reference sequence). V lost 3 bases and J lost 5, with 19 bases in between.

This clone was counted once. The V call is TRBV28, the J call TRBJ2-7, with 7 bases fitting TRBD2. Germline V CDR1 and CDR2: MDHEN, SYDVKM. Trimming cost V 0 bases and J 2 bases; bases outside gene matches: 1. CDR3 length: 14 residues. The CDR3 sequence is CASSLWGGAYEQYF. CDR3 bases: TGTGCCAGCAGTTTATGGGGGGGGGCCTACGAGCAGTACTTC.

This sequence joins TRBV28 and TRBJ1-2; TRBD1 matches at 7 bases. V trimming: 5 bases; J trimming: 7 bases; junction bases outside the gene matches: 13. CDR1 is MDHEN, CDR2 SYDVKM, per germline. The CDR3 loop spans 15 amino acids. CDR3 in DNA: TGTGCCAGCAGTCTGGGACAGTCCCCTATGCGTGGCTACACCTTC. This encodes CASSLGQSPMRGYTF.

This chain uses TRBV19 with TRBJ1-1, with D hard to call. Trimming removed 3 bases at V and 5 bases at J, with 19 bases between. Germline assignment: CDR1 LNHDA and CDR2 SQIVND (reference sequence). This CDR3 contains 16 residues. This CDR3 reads CASSMRIPSPYTEAFF. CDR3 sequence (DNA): TGTGCCAGTAGTATGAGAATTCCGAGTCCCTATACTGAAGCTTTCTTT. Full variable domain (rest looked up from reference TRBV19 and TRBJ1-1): DGGITQSPKYLFRKEGQNVTLSCEQNLNHDAMYWYRQDPGQGLRLIYYSQIVNDFQKGDIAEGYSVSREKKESFPLTVTSAQKNPTAFYLCASSMRIPSPYTEAFFGQGTRLTVV.

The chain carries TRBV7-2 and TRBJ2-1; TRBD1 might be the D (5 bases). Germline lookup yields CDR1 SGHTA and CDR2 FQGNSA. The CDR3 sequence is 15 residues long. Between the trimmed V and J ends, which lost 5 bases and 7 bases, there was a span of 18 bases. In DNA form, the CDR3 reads TGTGCCAGCAGCCGCAGGGCTCAGGTGGGGAATGAGCAGTTCTTC. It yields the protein CASSRRAQVGNEQFF.

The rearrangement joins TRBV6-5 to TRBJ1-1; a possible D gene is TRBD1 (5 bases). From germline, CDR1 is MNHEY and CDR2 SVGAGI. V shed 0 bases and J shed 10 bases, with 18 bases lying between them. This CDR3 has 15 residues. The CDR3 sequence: CASSYSIGVAAGAFF. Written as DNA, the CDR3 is TGTGCCAGCAGTTACTCGATAGGGGTGGCAGCGGGAGCTTTCTTT.

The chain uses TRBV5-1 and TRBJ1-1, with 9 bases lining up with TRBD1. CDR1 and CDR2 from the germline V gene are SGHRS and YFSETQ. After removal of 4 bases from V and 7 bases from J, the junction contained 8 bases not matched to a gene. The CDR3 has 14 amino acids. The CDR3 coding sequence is TGCGCCAGCAGCCTTACAGGGGGCCAGAGTGAAGCTTTCTTT. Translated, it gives CASSLTGGQSEAFF.

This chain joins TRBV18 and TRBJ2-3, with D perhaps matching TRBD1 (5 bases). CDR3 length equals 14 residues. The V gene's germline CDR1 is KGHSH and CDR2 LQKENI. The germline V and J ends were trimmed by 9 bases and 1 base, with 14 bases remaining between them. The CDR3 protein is CASRARVGTDTQYF. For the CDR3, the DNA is TGTGCCAGTCGCGCCAGGGTTGGCACAGATACGCAGTATTTT.

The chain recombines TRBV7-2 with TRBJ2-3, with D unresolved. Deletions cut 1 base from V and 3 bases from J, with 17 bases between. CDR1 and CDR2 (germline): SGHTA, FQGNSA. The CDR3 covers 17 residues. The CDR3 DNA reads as TGTGCCAGCAGCTTAGATCGTGGCGCTCTAGTGACAGATACGCAGTATTTT. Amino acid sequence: CASSLDRGALVTDTQYF.

CDR3 sequence (DNA): TGTGCCAGCAGCCCCACCAGCGGGAGATCTTACGAGCAGTACTTC. It codes for CASSPTSGRSYEQYF. The chain uses TRBV9 and TRBJ2-7; 8 positions match TRBD2. From germline, CDR1 is SGDLS and CDR2 YYNGEE. This CDR3 has 15 amino acids. V dropped 4 bases and J dropped 4; count of bases not matched to a gene: 10.

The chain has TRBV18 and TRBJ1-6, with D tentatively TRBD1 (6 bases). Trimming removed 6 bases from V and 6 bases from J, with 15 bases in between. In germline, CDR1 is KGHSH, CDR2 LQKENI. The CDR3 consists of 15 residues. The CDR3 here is CASSPSDRLNSPLHF. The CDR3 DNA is TGTGCCAGCTCCCCTTCGGACAGACTTAATTCACCCCTCCACTTT.

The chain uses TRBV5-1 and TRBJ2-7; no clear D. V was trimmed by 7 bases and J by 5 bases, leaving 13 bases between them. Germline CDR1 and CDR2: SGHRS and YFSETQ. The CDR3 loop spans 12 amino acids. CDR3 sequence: CASSVPPHEQYF. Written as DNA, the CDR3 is TGCGCCAGCTCAGTTCCCCCCCACGAGCAGTACTTC.

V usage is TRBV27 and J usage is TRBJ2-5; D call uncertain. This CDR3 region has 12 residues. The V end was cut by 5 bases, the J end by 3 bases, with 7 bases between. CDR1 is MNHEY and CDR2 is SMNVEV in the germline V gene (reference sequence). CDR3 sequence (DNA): TGTGCCAGCAGTAGCGCCGAAGAGACCCAGTACTTC. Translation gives CASSSAEETQYF.

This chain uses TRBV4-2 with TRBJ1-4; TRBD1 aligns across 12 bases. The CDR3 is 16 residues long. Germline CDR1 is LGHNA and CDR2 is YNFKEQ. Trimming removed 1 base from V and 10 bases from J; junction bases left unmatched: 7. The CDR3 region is CASSQAAGTGGGKLFF. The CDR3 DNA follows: TGTGCCAGCAGCCAAGCAGCCGGGACAGGGGGCGGAAAACTGTTTTTT.

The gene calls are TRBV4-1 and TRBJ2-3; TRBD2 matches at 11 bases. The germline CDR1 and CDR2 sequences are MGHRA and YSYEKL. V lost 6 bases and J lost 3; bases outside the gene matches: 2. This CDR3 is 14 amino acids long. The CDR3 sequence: CASSRLAGTDTQYF. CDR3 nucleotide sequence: TGCGCCAGCAGTCGACTAGCGGGGACAGATACGCAGTATTTT.

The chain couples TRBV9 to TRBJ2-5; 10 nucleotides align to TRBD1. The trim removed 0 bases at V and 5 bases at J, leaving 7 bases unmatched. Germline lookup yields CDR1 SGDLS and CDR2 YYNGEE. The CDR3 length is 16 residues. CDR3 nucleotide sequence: TGTGCCAGCAGCGTAGATGACAGGGGGCGCTGGGAGACCCAGTACTTC. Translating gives CASSVDDRGRWETQYF.

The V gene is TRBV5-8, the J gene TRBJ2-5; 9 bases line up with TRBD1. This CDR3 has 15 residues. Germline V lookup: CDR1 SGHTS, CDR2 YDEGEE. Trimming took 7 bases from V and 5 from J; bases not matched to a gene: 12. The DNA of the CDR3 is TGTGCCAGCGGGCCCTGGGGACAGGGCGATGAGACCCAGTACTTC. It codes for CASGPWGQGDETQYF.

The CDR3 here is CASSPAGTGQETQYF. As DNA, the CDR3 is TGTGCCAGCAGCCCGGCCGGGACAGGGCAAGAGACCCAGTACTTC. The chain combines TRBV7-3 with TRBJ2-5, with 9 bases fitting TRBD1. This CDR3 is 15 amino acids long. V was clipped by 5 bases and J by 2 bases; unmatched bases: 6. The germline gives CDR1 SGHTA, CDR2 FQGTGA.

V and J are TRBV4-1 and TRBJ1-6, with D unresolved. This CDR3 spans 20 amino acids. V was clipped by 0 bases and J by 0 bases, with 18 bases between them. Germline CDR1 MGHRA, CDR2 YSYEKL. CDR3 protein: CASSQDQFRSESSYNSPLHF. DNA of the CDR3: TGCGCCAGCAGCCAAGATCAATTCAGGTCCGAGAGCTCCTATAATTCACCCCTCCACTTT.

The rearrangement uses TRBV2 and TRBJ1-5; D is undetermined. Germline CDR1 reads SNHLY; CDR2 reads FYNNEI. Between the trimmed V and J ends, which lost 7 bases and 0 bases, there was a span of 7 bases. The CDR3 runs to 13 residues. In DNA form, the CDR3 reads TGTGCCAGCAATCCAGATAGCAATCAGCCCCAGCATTTT. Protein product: CASNPDSNQPQHF.

CDR3 bases: TGTGCCAGCCTGCAAAGGGGGCTGGGCACTGAAGCTTTCTTT. This encodes CASLQRGLGTEAFF. This sequence joins TRBV28 and TRBJ1-1, with TRBD1 matching over 7 bases. The CDR3 totals 14 residues. Germline V lookup: CDR1 MDHEN, CDR2 SYDVKM. The V segment lost 8 bases and the J segment 4 bases; nucleotides outside the gene matches: 10.

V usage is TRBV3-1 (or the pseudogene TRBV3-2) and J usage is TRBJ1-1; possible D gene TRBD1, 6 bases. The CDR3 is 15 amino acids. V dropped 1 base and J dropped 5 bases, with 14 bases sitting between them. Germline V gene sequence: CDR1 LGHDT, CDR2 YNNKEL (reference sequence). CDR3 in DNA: TGTGCCAGCAGCCAAGGCGGGGGCGGGAGAACTGAAGCTTTCTTT. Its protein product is CASSQGGGGRTEAFF.